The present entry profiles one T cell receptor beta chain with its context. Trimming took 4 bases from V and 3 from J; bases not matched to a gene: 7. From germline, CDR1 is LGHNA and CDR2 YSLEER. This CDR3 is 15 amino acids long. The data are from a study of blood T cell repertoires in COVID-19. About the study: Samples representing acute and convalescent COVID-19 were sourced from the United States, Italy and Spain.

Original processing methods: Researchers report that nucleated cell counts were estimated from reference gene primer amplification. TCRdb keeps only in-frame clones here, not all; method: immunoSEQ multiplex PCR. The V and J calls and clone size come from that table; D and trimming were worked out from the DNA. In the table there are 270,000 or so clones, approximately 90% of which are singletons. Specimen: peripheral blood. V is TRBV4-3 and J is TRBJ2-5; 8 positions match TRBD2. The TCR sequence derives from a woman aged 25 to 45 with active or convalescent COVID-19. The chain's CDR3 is CASSLTGRGEETQYF. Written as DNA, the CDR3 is TGCGCCAGCAGCCTGACGGGGCGGGGGGAAGAGACCCAGTACTTC.